Sequencing of this TCR beta chain was carried out in a study of shared clonotypes between healthy human individuals. J lost 3 bases, V lost 7 bases, and 8 bases had no gene match. CDR1 is SNHLY and CDR2 is FYNNEI in the germline V gene. CDR3 length: 15 residues. Partitioning of CD4+ cells yielded a CD45RA+ naive subset and a CD45RA-negative memory subset. The protocol was immunoSEQ multiplex PCR, while the TCRdb copy is restricted to in-frame clones and leaves out a portion. The sample contains around 700,000 clones, approximately 75% of which appear only once. Study conclusions and caveats: Sorted-subset sequencing was shown by rarefaction to be incomplete despite large depth. Clonotype sharing across donors was expected to vary with sequencing depth.

A note on this clone: Its matching antigen is unknown.

The material sequenced was memory CD4+ T cells sorted from blood. Subset described: CD45RA-negative fraction. This chain uses TRBV2 with TRBJ2-7; 11 nucleotides agree with TRBD2. This receptor was obtained from a young woman in good health. The CDR3 region is CASTPRTSGSYEQYF. The DNA for the CDR3 is TGTGCCAGCACCCCTAGAACTAGCGGGAGCTACGAGCAGTACTTC.